Sequencing of this T cell receptor beta chain was carried out in a study of cytomegalovirus exposure and HLA in healthy donors. Study-wide results and limits: Later analysis associated a missense DCLRE1C variant with TCR beta V- and J-gene trimming. Later findings reportedly placed an Asian-associated ancestry cluster below the approximately 670-donor mean for N-insertions. Three of the chains that were CMV-associated were confirmed in vitro to be specific for CMV antigens.

The length of the CDR3 is 14 residues. With 5 bases removed from V and 7 bases from J, the gap between germline ends came to 13 bases. The germline gives CDR1 SGHRS, CDR2 YFSETQ. As to this clone: Its specificity is unknown.

The PCR employed 60 Vbeta primers together with 13 Jbeta primers. Only in-frame clones appear in the TCRdb table, and some are missing; sequencing was by immunoSEQ multiplex PCR. The sample gives more than 85,000 clones, 65% to 80% of which show up once; roughly 5% is in the top ten. Input material: PBMCs. J is TRBJ1-6 and V is TRBV5-1; D is possibly TRBD1 (6 bases). This receptor was obtained from a male donor in good health and CMV-seronegative. The CDR3, as DNA: TGCGCCAGCAGTTCCGGGACAACCAATTCACCCCTCCACTTT. This sequence encodes CASSSGTTNSPLHF.